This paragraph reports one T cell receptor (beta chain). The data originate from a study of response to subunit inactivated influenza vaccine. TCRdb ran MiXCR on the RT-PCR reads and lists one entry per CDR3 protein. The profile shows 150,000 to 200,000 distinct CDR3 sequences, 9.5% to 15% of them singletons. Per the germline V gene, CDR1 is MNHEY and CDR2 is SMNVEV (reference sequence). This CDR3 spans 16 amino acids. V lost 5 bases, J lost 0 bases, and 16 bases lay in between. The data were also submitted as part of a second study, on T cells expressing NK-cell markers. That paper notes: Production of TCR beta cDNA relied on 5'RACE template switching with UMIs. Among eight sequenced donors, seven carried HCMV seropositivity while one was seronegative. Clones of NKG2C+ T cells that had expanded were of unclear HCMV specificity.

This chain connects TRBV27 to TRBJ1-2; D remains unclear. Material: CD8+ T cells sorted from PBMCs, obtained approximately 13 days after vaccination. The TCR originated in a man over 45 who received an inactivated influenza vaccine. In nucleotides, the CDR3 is TGTGCCAGCAGTCCTCCCCCGGGTCCGCCTAACTATGGCTACACCTTC. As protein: CASSPPPGPPNYGYTF.